Listed here are 21 T cell receptor beta chains from one sample, sequenced in a study of T cell responses to AZD1222 COVID-19 vaccine. Profiled with immunoSEQ multiplex PCR; TCRdb holds only in-frame clones, not every one. The repertoire holds approximately 170,000 clones, with approximately 95% as singletons. The sequenced sample was peripheral blood, obtained on day 0 of AZD1222 vaccination. The receptors come from an adult in good health.

The chain joins TRBV5-4 to TRBJ1-5; 8 bases are a match to TRBD1. The CDR3 sequence is 14 residues long. Germline lookup yields CDR1 SGHNT and CDR2 YYREEE (reference sequence). V shed 1 base and J 5 bases; nucleotides not matched to a gene: 2. The CDR3: CASSLTGGDQPQHF. For the CDR3, the DNA is TGTGCCAGCAGCTTGACAGGGGGGGATCAGCCCCAGCATTTT.

The chain joins TRBV7-2 to TRBJ1-2; 8 bases map to TRBD1. This CDR3 is built from 14 residues. Trimming cost V 5 bases and J 5 bases; bases outside gene matches: 7. In germline, CDR1 is SGHTA, CDR2 FQGNSA. DNA of the CDR3: TGTGCCAGCAGCCCCCCGGACAGGGTTTATGGCTACACCTTC. It codes for CASSPPDRVYGYTF.

The V and J genes are TRBV5-5 and TRBJ1-2; 12 bases are a match to TRBD1. The V gene end was trimmed by 5 bases and the J gene end by 2 bases; junction bases not matched to a gene: 13. Germline V gene data show CDR1 as SGHKS and CDR2 as YYEKEE (reference sequence). This CDR3 is built from 18 residues. In nucleotides, the CDR3 is TGTGCCAGCAGACAACTACCGGGACAGGGGGCGCCGAACTATGGCTACACCTTC. This encodes CASRQLPGQGAPNYGYTF.

V is TRBV19 and J is TRBJ1-5; D is ambiguous. The germline gives CDR1 LNHDA, CDR2 SQIVND (reference sequence). CDR3 length: 12 residues. Trimming shortened V by 4 bases and J by 7 bases, and 8 bases separated the two germline ends. The CDR3 spells CASSSQWQPQHF. DNA for the CDR3: TGTGCCAGTAGTAGCCAGTGGCAGCCCCAGCATTTT.

CDR3 sequence reads: CATSDLRDTQYF. The CDR3 region has the DNA TGTGCCACCAGTGATTTACGGGATACGCAGTATTTT. The J gene is TRBJ2-3, the V gene TRBV24-1; D is unclear. Trimming removed 1 base at V and 6 bases at J, with 4 bases between. There are 12 residues in the CDR3. The germline gives CDR1 KGHDR, CDR2 SFDVKD.

This CDR3 reads CASSLWTGGNTF. The DNA of the CDR3 is TGTGCCAGCAGTCTTTGGACGGGTGGGAACACCTTC. This sequence joins TRBV2 and TRBJ1-2; D call uncertain. V was clipped by 5 bases and J by 12 bases, with 16 bases between them. CDR1 and CDR2 (germline): SNHLY, FYNNEI. The CDR3 has 12 residues.

For the CDR3, the DNA is TGTGCCAGCAGCCAAGATCGGAGAACTAATGAAAAACTGTTTTTT. As protein: CASSQDRRTNEKLFF. The V gene is TRBV4-2, the J gene TRBJ1-4; D gene ambiguous. This CDR3 is 15 amino acids long. The germline V gene encodes CDR1 LGHNA and CDR2 YNFKEQ. Trimming pared 0 bases from V and 1 base from J, leaving 6 bases between.

V is TRBV6-4 and J is TRBJ1-5, with D hard to call. Deletions cut 5 bases from V and 1 base from J, with 9 bases between. The CDR3 extends over 14 amino acids. Per germline, CDR1 MRHNA and CDR2 SNTAGT. Here the CDR3 reads CASSLTESNQPQHF. CDR3 DNA sequence: TGTGCCAGCAGTTTGACCGAGAGCAATCAGCCCCAGCATTTT.

The chain recombines TRBV20-1 with TRBJ2-1; D is possibly TRBD2 (6 bases). V lost 3 bases, J lost 2 bases, and 14 bases lay in between. This CDR3 has 15 residues. CDR1 is DFQATT, CDR2 SNEGSKA, per germline (reference sequence). The DNA for the CDR3 is TGCAGTGCTAGTAATAGCGGAGCCCCCTACAATGAGCAGTTCTTC. Residues: CSASNSGAPYNEQFF.

This chain connects TRBV18 to TRBJ2-1; 10 nucleotides agree with TRBD2. V was clipped by 3 bases and J by 9 bases; unmatched bases: 8. Germline-derived CDR1 and CDR2 are KGHSH and LQKENI. The CDR3 runs to 15 residues. The CDR3 is CASSPPSGSMGEQFF. CDR3 DNA sequence: TGTGCCAGCTCACCCCCTAGCGGGAGTATGGGTGAGCAGTTCTTC.

CDR3 residues: CASKLGEGTEAFF. The CDR3 DNA follows: TGTGCCAGCAAGCTGGGGGAAGGGACTGAAGCTTTCTTT. The chain combines TRBV6-5 with TRBJ1-1; D is perhaps TRBD1 (5 bases). CDR1 MNHEY and CDR2 SVGAGI come from the germline V gene. V lost 7 bases and J lost 5, with 14 bases in between. The CDR3 runs 13 residues.

The gene calls are TRBV2 and TRBJ1-6; TRBD1 agrees at 7 bases. This CDR3 region has 16 residues. Germline lookup yields CDR1 SNHLY and CDR2 FYNNEI. V gave up 2 bases and J gave up 7 bases; unmatched junction bases: 8. The CDR3 spells CASSESSPGGNSPLHF. The CDR3 DNA reads as TGTGCCAGCAGTGAATCGTCGCCAGGGGGAAATTCACCCCTCCACTTT.

This clone was seen a few times. The CDR3 bases are TGTGCCCATACTCGAGGGCAAGGCACTGAAGCTTTCTTT. It encodes CAHTRGQGTEAFF. The chain joins TRBV30 to TRBJ1-1, with D hard to call. Trimming took off 8 bases at V and 4 bases at J, with 17 bases between the two ends. Germline V gene data show CDR1 as GTSNPN and CDR2 as SVGIG (reference sequence). The CDR3 runs to 13 residues.

The J gene is TRBJ2-3, the V gene TRBV7-6; 10 bases line up with TRBD2. Trimming at V came to 3 bases and at J to 4 bases, leaving 4 bases not matched to a gene. The germline gives CDR1 SGHVS, CDR2 FNYEAQ. The length of the CDR3 is 15 residues. CDR3 nucleotide sequence: TGTGCCAGCAGCTTGGCTAGCGGGGGCGCAGATACGCAGTATTTT. This encodes CASSLASGGADTQYF. The variable domain in full, completed from reference TRBV7-6 and TRBJ2-3, reads GAGVSQSPRYKVTKRGQDVALRCDPISGHVSLYWYRQALGQGPEFLTYFNYEAQQDKSGLPNDRFSAERPEGSISTLTIQRTEQRDSAMYRCASSLASGGADTQYFGPGTRLTVL.

The rearrangement joins TRBV7-9 to TRBJ1-2; no firm D call. Trimming stripped 0 bases from V and 7 bases from J, with 6 bases between. CDR3 length: 12 amino acids. The germline gives CDR1 SEHNR, CDR2 FQNEAQ (reference sequence). The CDR3 coding sequence is TGTGCCAGCAGCTTAGCGAATAGTGGCTACACCTTC. This sequence encodes CASSLANSGYTF.

This rearrangement joins TRBV18 to TRBJ1-1; D perhaps matches TRBD1 (5 bases). From germline, CDR1 is KGHSH and CDR2 LQKENI. The germline V and J ends were trimmed by 3 bases and 1 base, with 9 bases remaining between them. The CDR3 contains 14 residues. This CDR3 is CASSPPGGNTEAFF. The CDR3 bases are TGTGCCAGCTCACCCCCGGGGGGGAACACTGAAGCTTTCTTT.

The rearrangement links TRBV3-1 (or the pseudogene TRBV3-2) to TRBJ1-2, with 9 bases lining up with TRBD1. Looked up from germline, CDR1 is LGHDT and CDR2 is YNNKEL (reference sequence). The V gene end was trimmed by 4 bases and the J gene end by 6 bases; junction bases not matched to a gene: 6. The CDR3 consists of 14 residues. As DNA, the CDR3 is TGTGCCAGCAGCCCGACAGGGGGAGGGGATGGCTACACCTTC. Translation: CASSPTGGGDGYTF.

This sequence joins TRBV6-1 and TRBJ2-1; tentatively, D is TRBD2 (5 bases). Trimming removed 1 base at V and 1 base at J, with 11 bases between. In germline, CDR1 is MNHNS, CDR2 SASEGT. This CDR3 is 16 amino acids long. CDR3 region: CASSEGRFTSYNEQFF. The CDR3 DNA is TGTGCCAGCAGTGAAGGGAGGTTCACTTCCTACAATGAGCAGTTCTTC.

The rearrangement uses TRBV5-5 and TRBJ1-5; the D gene is possibly TRBD1 (5 bases). The V gene lost 5 bases and the J gene lost 5 bases, with 11 bases spanning the gap. The CDR3 is 13 residues long. The germline V gene encodes CDR1 SGHKS and CDR2 YYEKEE (reference sequence). The CDR3 loop reads CASSYQGHQPQHF. The CDR3 DNA reads TGTGCCAGCAGTTATCAGGGACATCAGCCCCAGCATTTT.

The J gene is TRBJ1-1, the V gene TRBV6-5; D is unresolved. Trimming took 7 bases from V and 10 from J, leaving 13 bases between them. CDR3 length equals 11 residues. Germline V gene data show CDR1 as MNHEY and CDR2 as SVGAGI. The CDR3 DNA reads as TGTGCCAGCATGCGGGTTTCCGGAGCTTTCTTT. As protein: CASMRVSGAFF.

V gene TRBV5-1 combines with J gene TRBJ1-1, with D unclear. The germline V and J ends were trimmed by 5 bases and 5 bases, with 13 bases remaining between them. The CDR3 loop spans 13 amino acids. Germline V gene lookup returns CDR1 SGHRS and CDR2 YFSETQ. The CDR3 DNA sequence: TGCGCCAGCAGTACCAGTCTTGGGACTGAAGCTTTCTTT. Translated: CASSTSLGTEAFF.